The following is a T cell receptor (beta chain) sequence with its context. Authors' methods: It was from reference gene primer amplification that nucleated cell counts were estimated. Only in-frame clones appear in the TCRdb table, and some are missing; sequencing was by immunoSEQ multiplex PCR. D and trimming come from the DNA, and the V and J calls and clone size come from that table. This sample yields about 150,000 clones, of which 84% are seen a single time; 35% to 40% belongs to the top ten. The data derive from a study of blood T cell repertoires in COVID-19. Turning to the study itself: Italy, Spain and the United States were the sources of the convalescent and acute COVID-19 samples. Nucleic acid was either cDNA or gDNA, and it came from T cells, B-cell-depleted T cells, or PBMCs.

The CDR3 loop spans 13 amino acids. The V segment lost 6 bases and the J segment 4 bases; nucleotides outside the gene matches: 5. The chain recombines TRBV12-3 or TRBV12-4 with TRBJ2-5; 7 nucleotides line up with TRBD1. This sequence originates from a human donor in a cohort sampled during active COVID-19. The sequenced sample consisted of peripheral blood. DNA of the CDR3: TGTGCCAGCAGCCTGACAGGGAGAGAGACCCAGTACTTC. It encodes CASSLTGRETQYF.